The rows below give T cell receptor beta chains drawn from one sample of a study of T cells in Graves' hyperthyroidism and ophthalmopathy. TCRdb independently ran MiXCR on the multiplex PCR reads; one entry per CDR3 protein. In the table there are roughly 180,000 distinct CDR3 sequences, 17% of which are singletons. The sequenced material came from blood. These receptors came from a woman in her forties or fifties with Graves' hyperthyroidism. CDR3s include the opening cysteine and the closing phenylalanine or tryptophan. A D gene is named only where the DNA matches it firmly. Expanded clones are given a class, and other clones once, few, many or no size at all.

d_gene	abundance	j_gene	v_gene	CDR3aa	CDR3nt
.	many	TRBJ2-6	TRBV19	CASSIVGGTSGANVLTF	TGTGCCAGTAGTATAGTTGGGGGGACCTCTGGGGCCAACGTCCTGACTTTC
.	many	TRBJ2-7	TRBV3-1	CASSQDLGARGEQYF	TGTGCCAGCAGCCAAGATTTGGGGGCCCGGGGCGAGCAGTACTTC
.	few	TRBJ2-5	TRBV19	CASSLFVGTEGVETQYF	TGTGCCAGTAGCCTATTCGTCGGCACAGAGGGGGTCGAGACCCAGTACTTC
.	.	TRBJ2-5	TRBV15	CATRADVMRIQETQYF	TGTGCCACCCGGGCTGACGTCATGAGGATTCAAGAGACCCAGTACTTC
.	many	TRBJ1-2	TRBV12-3/TRBV12-4	CASSFEPEPGGYTF	TGTGCCAGCAGTTTCGAACCTGAGCCCGGCGGCTACACCTTC
TRBD1	many	TRBJ1-2	TRBV11-2	CASSLAPPGQGYTF	TGTGCCAGCAGCTTAGCTCCCCCGGGACAGGGCTACACCTTC
TRBD1	few	TRBJ1-2	TRBV5-1	CASSYWTGKNGYTF	TGCGCCAGCAGCTACTGGACAGGGAAAAATGGCTACACCTTC
TRBD1	many	TRBJ1-2	TRBV6-1	CASSLQGALGYTF	TGTGCCAGCAGCCTACAGGGGGCGCTTGGCTACACCTTC
TRBD1	many	TRBJ1-6	TRBV12-3/TRBV12-4	CASSDSGTGGQILYNSPLHF	TGTGCCAGCAGCGACTCCGGGACAGGGGGCCAAATTCTCTATAATTCACCCCTCCACTTT
.	.	TRBJ1-1	TRBV27	CASSSGRGEEAFF	TGTGCCAGCAGTTCAGGACGGGGGGAAGAAGCTTTCTTT
.	.	TRBJ2-1	TRBV14	CASSQRQLYNEQFF	TGTGCCAGCAGCCAAAGACAGTTATACAATGAGCAGTTCTTC
TRBD2	.	TRBJ2-5	TRBV20-1	CSAGTGTSGRGETQYF	TGCAGTGCTGGAACCGGGACTAGCGGGCGGGGAGAGACCCAGTACTTC
.	many	TRBJ1-1	TRBV7-2	CASSLGARHMNTEAFF	TGTGCCAGCAGCTTAGGTGCGCGCCACATGAACACTGAAGCTTTCTTT
.	many	TRBJ2-1	TRBV6-2/TRBV6-3	CASSYTGLGNNEQFF	TGTGCCAGCAGTTACACGGGACTGGGAAACAATGAGCAGTTCTTC
.	.	TRBJ2-1	TRBV6-1	CASSFVLAPNEQFF	TGTGCCAGCAGTTTCGTCCTAGCCCCTAATGAGCAGTTCTTC
.	many	TRBJ2-1	TRBV4-1	CASSQDQASRYNEQFF	TGCGCCAGCAGCCAAGATCAGGCCAGTCGGTACAATGAGCAGTTCTTC
TRBD1	.	TRBJ2-7	TRBV3-1	CASSQAPGTVEYEQYF	TGTGCCAGCAGCCAGGCCCCCGGGACAGTAGAATACGAGCAGTACTTC
.	many	TRBJ1-2	TRBV28	CASSLQGYYGYTF	TGTGCCAGCAGTCTTCAGGGGTACTATGGCTACACCTTC
.	few	TRBJ1-2	TRBV4-1	CASSQYTYGYTF	TGCGCCAGCAGCCAATACACCTATGGCTACACCTTC
.	few	TRBJ1-2	TRBV18	CASSPPATQNYGYTF	TGTGCCAGCTCACCACCGGCTACCCAAAACTATGGCTACACCTTC
TRBD1	many	TRBJ1-3	TRBV19	CASMGQIRSGNTIYF	TGTGCCAGTATGGGACAGATTCGCTCTGGAAACACCATATATTTT
.	.	TRBJ1-1	TRBV5-6	CASSYYRTEAFF	TGTGCCAGCAGCTACTACAGGACTGAAGCTTTCTTT
TRBD1	many	TRBJ1-2	TRBV5-5	CASTTVPLTGAYGYTF	TGTGCCAGCACAACCGTCCCCCTGACAGGGGCCTATGGCTACACCTTC
.	many	TRBJ2-7	TRBV7-2	CASTRGGGFYEQYF	TGTGCCAGCACCCGAGGGGGAGGATTCTACGAGCAGTACTTC
.	.	TRBJ1-2	TRBV9	CASRREGTSYGYTF	TGTGCCAGCAGGCGCGAGGGGACGAGCTATGGCTACACCTTC
.	many	TRBJ1-2	TRBV18	CASSIEANYGYTF	TGTGCCAGCTCAATTGAGGCTAACTATGGCTACACCTTC
TRBD1	many	TRBJ1-1	TRBV19	CASIGWDRGYEAFF	TGTGCCAGTATTGGATGGGACAGGGGATATGAAGCTTTCTTT
.	many	TRBJ2-7	TRBV7-9	CASSSTSTYEQYF	TGTGCCAGCAGCTCCACTTCAACCTACGAGCAGTACTTC
.	many	TRBJ1-3	TRBV2	CASAGRDTIYF	TGTGCCAGCGCCGGGCGGGACACCATATATTTT
.	many	TRBJ2-5	TRBV7-2	CASSLERGSAQETQYF	TGTGCCAGCAGCTTAGAGAGGGGGAGTGCGCAAGAGACCCAGTACTTC
.	many	TRBJ2-2	TRBV6-5	CASSYLGGMTGELFF	TGTGCCAGCAGTTACTTGGGCGGTATGACCGGGGAGCTGTTTTTT
.	many	TRBJ2-2	TRBV6-5	CASSYGRGGRTGELFF	TGTGCCAGCAGTTACGGTAGGGGTGGAAGGACCGGGGAGCTGTTTTTT
.	many	TRBJ2-5	TRBV28	CASNAGNLETQYF	TGTGCCAGCAATGCAGGGAATTTAGAGACCCAGTACTTC
TRBD1	many	TRBJ1-2	TRBV7-2	CASSLGGQRLPNYGYTF	TGTGCCAGCAGCTTAGGGGGACAGAGACTCCCTAACTATGGCTACACCTTC
.	many	TRBJ1-2	TRBV29-1	CSVARGSGYTF	TGCAGCGTGGCCAGGGGCTCTGGCTACACCTTC
.	many	TRBJ2-7	TRBV6-2/TRBV6-3	CASSAYSSYEQYF	TGTGCCAGCAGTGCCTATAGCTCCTACGAGCAGTACTTC
.	.	TRBJ1-2	TRBV4-2	CASSRVTGEEGYTF	TGTGCCAGCAGCCGAGTAACAGGTGAGGAAGGCTACACCTTC
.	once	TRBJ2-2	TRBV25-1	CASLDRYTGELFF	TGTGCCAGCCTCGACAGGTACACCGGGGAGCTGTTTTTT
.	many	TRBJ2-5	TRBV4-2	CASSQGLMQETQYF	TGTGCCAGCAGCCAAGGACTTATGCAAGAGACCCAGTACTTC
TRBD1	many	TRBJ1-3	TRBV28	CASSARTGVSGNTIYF	TGTGCCAGCAGCGCTCGGACAGGCGTCTCTGGAAACACCATATATTTT
TRBD1	many	TRBJ2-7	TRBV28	CASRPGQGYEQYF	TGTGCCAGCAGACCCGGACAGGGCTACGAGCAGTACTTC
.	few	TRBJ1-4	TRBV5-6	CASSFGDVNEKLFF	TGTGCCAGCAGCTTTGGGGATGTTAATGAAAAACTGTTTTTT
TRBD1	many	TRBJ2-1	TRBV7-2	CASSLARGPYNEQFF	TGTGCCAGCAGCTTAGCGAGGGGGCCCTACAATGAGCAGTTCTTC
.	many	TRBJ1-5	TRBV12-3/TRBV12-4	CASSPYSGGLSQPQHF	TGTGCCAGCAGCCCCTACTCGGGAGGGCTAAGTCAGCCCCAGCATTTT
TRBD1	.	TRBJ1-4	TRBV3-1	CASRGKQGAKEKLFF	TGTGCCAGCAGAGGAAAACAGGGGGCGAAGGAAAAACTGTTTTTT
.	many	TRBJ2-5	TRBV6-5	CASSYSPGQQETQYF	TGTGCCAGCAGTTACTCACCAGGACAGCAAGAGACCCAGTACTTC
TRBD2	few	TRBJ2-1	TRBV4-2	CASSQEPASGPNEQFF	TGTGCCAGCAGCCAAGAGCCGGCTAGCGGGCCCAATGAGCAGTTCTTC
.	.	TRBJ2-5	TRBV9	CASSLSGDRIKETQYF	TGTGCCAGCAGCCTCTCAGGAGACAGGATTAAAGAGACCCAGTACTTC
.	few	TRBJ2-3	TRBV18	CASSPRHGAGDTQYF	TGTGCCAGCTCACCACGCCACGGGGCGGGAGATACGCAGTATTTT
TRBD1	many	TRBJ2-3	TRBV5-4	CASSLAGRGQDTQYF	TGTGCCAGCAGCTTGGCCGGCAGGGGGCAAGATACGCAGTATTTT
.	.	TRBJ1-1	TRBV4-2	CASSQDSATLNTEAFF	TGTGCCAGCAGCCAAGATTCGGCCACTTTGAACACTGAAGCTTTCTTT
.	many	TRBJ2-7	TRBV27	CASSLGRAQVYEQYF	TGTGCCAGCAGTTTAGGACGAGCCCAGGTCTACGAGCAGTACTTC
.	many	TRBJ2-1	TRBV12-3/TRBV12-4	CASSLVREQFF	TGTGCCAGCAGCCTTGTACGTGAGCAGTTCTTC
TRBD1	many	TRBJ2-7	TRBV2	CASNPGGSLSYEQYF	TGTGCCAGCAACCCAGGGGGCTCCCTCTCCTACGAGCAGTACTTC